This T cell receptor (beta chain) came from a study of STAT3 mutations in large granular lymphocyte leukemia. Findings of the study overall: Every T-cell large granular lymphocyte leukemia patient had at least one immunodominant TCR beta clonotype.

The V segment lost 0 bases and the J segment 9 bases; nucleotides outside the gene matches: 2. This CDR3 is 12 amino acids long. CDR1 and CDR2 from the germline V gene are SGHNT and YYREEE (reference sequence). Worth noting for this clone: Its antigen remains unidentified.

Sequenced by immunoSEQ multiplex PCR; TCRdb stores in-frame clones only, minus some. The table records approximately 13,000 clones, roughly nine tenths of them present only once. The chain couples TRBV5-4 to TRBJ1-1, with 7 bases lining up with TRBD1. The receptor's source is a man aged 40-55 years with T-cell large granular lymphocyte leukemia. Some clones in this sample may be carry-over from other donors' samples. The sequencing sample was made of peripheral blood mononuclear cells. CDR3 sequence (DNA): TGTGCCAGCAGCTTGGACAGGGGAAAAGCTTTCTTT. Encoded protein: CASSLDRGKAFF.